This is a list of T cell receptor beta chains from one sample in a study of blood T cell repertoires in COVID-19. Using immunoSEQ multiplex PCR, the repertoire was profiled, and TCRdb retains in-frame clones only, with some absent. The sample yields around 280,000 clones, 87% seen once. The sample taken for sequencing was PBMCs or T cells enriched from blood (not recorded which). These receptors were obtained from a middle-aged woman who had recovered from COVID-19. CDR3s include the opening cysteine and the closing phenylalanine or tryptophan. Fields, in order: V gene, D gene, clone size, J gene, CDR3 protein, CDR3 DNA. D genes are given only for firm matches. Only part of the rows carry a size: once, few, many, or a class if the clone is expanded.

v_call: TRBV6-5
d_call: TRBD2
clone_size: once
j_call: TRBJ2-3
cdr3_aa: CASSSGTSESTDTQYF
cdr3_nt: TGTGCCAGCAGTTCCGGGACTAGCGAGAGCACAGATACGCAGTATTTT

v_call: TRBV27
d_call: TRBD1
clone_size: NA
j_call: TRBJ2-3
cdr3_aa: CASRTGVDTQYF
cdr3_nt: TGTGCCAGCAGAACAGGGGTAGATACGCAGTATTTT

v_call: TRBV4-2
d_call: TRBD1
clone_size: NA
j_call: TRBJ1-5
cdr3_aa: CASSQGQGADQPQHF
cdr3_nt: TGTGCCAGCAGCCAAGGACAGGGGGCTGATCAGCCCCAGCATTTT

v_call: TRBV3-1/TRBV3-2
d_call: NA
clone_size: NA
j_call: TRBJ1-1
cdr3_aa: CASRRHRASDTEAFF
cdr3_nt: TGTGCCAGCCGGAGACACAGGGCATCGGACACTGAAGCTTTCTTT

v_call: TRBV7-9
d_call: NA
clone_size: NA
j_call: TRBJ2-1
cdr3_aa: CASSGTGPNEQFF
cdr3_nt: TGTGCCAGCAGCGGCACAGGGCCTAATGAGCAGTTCTTC

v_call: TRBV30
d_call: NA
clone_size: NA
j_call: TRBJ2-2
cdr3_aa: CAWEGGNTGELFF
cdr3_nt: TGTGCCTGGGAGGGAGGGAACACCGGGGAGCTGTTTTTT

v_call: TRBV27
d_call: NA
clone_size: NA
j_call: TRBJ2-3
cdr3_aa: CASRRGITDTQYF
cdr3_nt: TGTGCCAGCAGACGCGGTATCACAGATACGCAGTATTTT

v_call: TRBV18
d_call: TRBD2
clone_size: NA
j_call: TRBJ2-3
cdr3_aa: CASSPRAGGSTDTQYF
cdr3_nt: TGTGCCAGCTCACCACGGGCGGGAGGGAGCACAGATACGCAGTATTTT

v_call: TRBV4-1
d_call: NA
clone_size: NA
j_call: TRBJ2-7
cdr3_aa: CASSQGTVEQYF
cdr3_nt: TGCGCCAGCAGCCAAGGGACTGTGGAGCAGTACTTC

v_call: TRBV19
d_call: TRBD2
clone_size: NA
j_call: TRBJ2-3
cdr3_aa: CATSSGNLDTQYF
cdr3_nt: TGTGCCACCTCCAGCGGGAATTTGGATACGCAGTATTTT

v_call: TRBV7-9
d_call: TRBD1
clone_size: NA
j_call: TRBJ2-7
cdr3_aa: CASSSDRDSLYEQYF
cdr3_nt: TGTGCCAGCAGTTCCGACCGGGACAGTTTATACGAGCAGTACTTC

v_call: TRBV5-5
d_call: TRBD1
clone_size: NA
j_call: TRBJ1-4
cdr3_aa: CASSLSGDRVRF
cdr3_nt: TGTGCCAGCAGCTTGAGCGGGGACAGGGTACGATTT

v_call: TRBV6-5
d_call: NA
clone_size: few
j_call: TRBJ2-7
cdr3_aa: CASSLGQSSYEQYF
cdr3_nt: TGTGCCAGCAGCCTCGGACAAAGCTCCTACGAGCAGTACTTC

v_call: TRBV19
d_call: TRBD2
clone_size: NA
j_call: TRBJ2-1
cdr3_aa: CASTPIAGSSYNEQFF
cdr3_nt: TGTGCCAGTACACCAATAGCGGGGAGCTCCTACAATGAGCAGTTCTTC

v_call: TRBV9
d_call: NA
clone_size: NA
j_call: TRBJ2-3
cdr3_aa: CASSVESISTDTQYF
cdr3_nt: TGTGCCAGCAGCGTAGAGAGTATTAGCACAGATACGCAGTATTTT

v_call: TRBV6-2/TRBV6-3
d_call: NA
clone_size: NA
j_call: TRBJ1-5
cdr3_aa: CASSFLYSNQPQHF
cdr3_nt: TGTGCCAGCAGTTTTCTGTATAGCAATCAGCCCCAGCATTTT

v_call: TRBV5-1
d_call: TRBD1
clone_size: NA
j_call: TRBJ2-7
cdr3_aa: CASRITQGPSSYEQYF
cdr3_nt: TGCGCCAGCAGAATAACACAGGGGCCGAGCTCCTACGAGCAGTACTTC

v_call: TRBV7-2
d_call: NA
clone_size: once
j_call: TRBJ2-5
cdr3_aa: CASSSRDLSLETQYF
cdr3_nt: TGTGCCAGCAGCTCAAGGGACTTGTCACTAGAGACCCAGTACTTC

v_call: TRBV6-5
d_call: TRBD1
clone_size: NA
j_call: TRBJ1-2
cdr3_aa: CATSDSGGAFGYTF
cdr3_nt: TGTGCCACCTCAGATTCAGGGGGCGCGTTTGGCTACACCTTC

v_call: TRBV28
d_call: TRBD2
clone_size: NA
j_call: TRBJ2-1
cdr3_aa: CASSLTSGRVNEQFF
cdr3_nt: TGTGCCAGCAGTTTAACTAGCGGGAGAGTCAATGAGCAGTTCTTC

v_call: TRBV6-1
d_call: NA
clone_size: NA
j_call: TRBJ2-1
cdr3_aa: CASSESTYSSGGWEQFF
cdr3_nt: TGTGCCAGCAGCGAATCCACCTACTCCAGCGGTGGATGGGAGCAGTTCTTC

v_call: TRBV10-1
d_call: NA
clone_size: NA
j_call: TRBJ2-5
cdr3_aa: CASVGGSGTQYF
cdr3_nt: TGCGCCAGCGTTGGAGGGTCCGGGACCCAGTACTTC

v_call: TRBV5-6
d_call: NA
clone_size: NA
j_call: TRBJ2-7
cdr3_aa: CASKLTDAGGEQYF
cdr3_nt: TGTGCCAGCAAATTGACGGACGCCGGGGGCGAGCAGTACTTC

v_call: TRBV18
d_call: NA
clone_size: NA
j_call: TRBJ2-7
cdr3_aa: CASSPPGVGHEQYF
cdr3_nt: TGTGCCAGCTCTCCCCCGGGAGTGGGCCACGAGCAGTACTTC

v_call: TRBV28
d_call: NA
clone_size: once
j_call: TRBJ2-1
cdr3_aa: CASSLWGSPLSYNEQFF
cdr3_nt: TGTGCCAGCAGTTTATGGGGGAGTCCCCTCTCCTACAATGAGCAGTTCTTC

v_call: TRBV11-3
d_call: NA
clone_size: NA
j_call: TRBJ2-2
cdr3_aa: CASSLGWQQGNTGELFF
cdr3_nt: TGTGCCAGCAGCTTAGGATGGCAACAGGGGAACACCGGGGAGCTGTTTTTT

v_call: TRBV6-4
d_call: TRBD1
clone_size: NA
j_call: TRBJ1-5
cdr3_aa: CASSEGTGVSNQPQHF
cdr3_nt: TGTGCCAGCAGTGAGGGGACAGGGGTGAGCAATCAGCCCCAGCATTTT

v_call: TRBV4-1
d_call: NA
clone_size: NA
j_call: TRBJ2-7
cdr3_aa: CASSQDGGINSYEQYF
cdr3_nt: TGCGCCAGCAGCCAAGATGGGGGGATTAACTCCTACGAGCAGTACTTC

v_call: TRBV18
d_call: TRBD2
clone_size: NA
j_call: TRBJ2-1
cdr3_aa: CASSPSSGRVNEQFF
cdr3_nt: TGTGCCAGCTCACCAAGTAGCGGGAGGGTGAATGAGCAGTTCTTC

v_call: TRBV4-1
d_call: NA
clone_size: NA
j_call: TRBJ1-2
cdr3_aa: CASSQEIVQAYGYTF
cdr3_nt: TGCGCCAGCAGCCAAGAAATCGTCCAGGCGTATGGCTACACCTTC

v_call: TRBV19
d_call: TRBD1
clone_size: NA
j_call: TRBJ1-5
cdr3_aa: CASSPFDRGSLQPQHF
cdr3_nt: TGTGCCAGTAGTCCCTTCGACAGGGGTTCCCTTCAGCCCCAGCATTTT

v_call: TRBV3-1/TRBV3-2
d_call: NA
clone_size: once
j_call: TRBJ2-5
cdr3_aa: CASSTTSLTGQGNQYF
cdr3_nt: TGTGCCAGCAGCACAACTTCTCTGACAGGCCAGGGGAACCAGTACTTC

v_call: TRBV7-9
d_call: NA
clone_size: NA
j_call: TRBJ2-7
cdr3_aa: CASSLSAGPLNEQYF
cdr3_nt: TGTGCCAGCAGCTTATCCGCGGGGCCCCTAAACGAGCAGTACTTC